These 26 T cell receptor beta chains came from one sample sequenced in a study of identifying expanded T cells in peripheral blood. Generated by immunoSEQ multiplex PCR, the TCRdb table keeps only in-frame clones and is missing some. The data show some 81,000 clones, with approximately 84% seen just once and 15% to 20% held by the top ten. Material: blood. These receptors were collected from a person aged 18 to 75 in good health.

V gene TRBV4-2 combines with J gene TRBJ2-1; 11 bases line up with TRBD1. The CDR3 extends over 18 amino acids. CDR1 LGHNA and CDR2 YNFKEQ come from the germline V gene. The J segment lost 7 bases and the V segment lost 2 bases, leaving 13 bases of the junction unmatched. The CDR3 DNA sequence: TGTGCCAGCAGCCAACCGCCCGGGACAGGGGGTTTTACGAATGAGCAGTTCTTC. It codes for CASSQPPGTGGFTNEQFF.

The chain carries TRBV4-1 and TRBJ2-7; 9 bases are shared with TRBD2. After removal of 1 base from V and 7 bases from J, the junction contained 8 bases not matched to a gene. Per the germline V gene, CDR1 is MGHRA and CDR2 is YSYEKL. The CDR3 has 15 residues. DNA for the CDR3: TGCGCCAGCAGCCAAGTCGGGATAGCGGGAGTGGAGCAGTACTTC. Its translation: CASSQVGIAGVEQYF.

DNA for the CDR3: TGTGCCAGCAGTTCATCTCAGGGCGAGAACACTGAAGCTTTCTTT. This gives the protein CASSSSQGENTEAFF. This chain connects TRBV28 to TRBJ1-1, with D perhaps matching TRBD1 (5 bases). Trimming shortened V by 4 bases and J by 1 base, and 13 bases separated the two germline ends. This CDR3 is 15 amino acids long. The V gene's germline CDR1 is MDHEN and CDR2 SYDVKM.

This rearrangement joins TRBV4-1 to TRBJ2-5; 16 bases match TRBD2. In germline, CDR1 is MGHRA, CDR2 YSYEKL. This CDR3 is built from 18 residues. V lost 2 bases, J lost 5 bases, and 8 bases stayed unmatched. The CDR3 reads CASSQQPGLAGGVETQYF. The CDR3 DNA reads as TGCGCCAGCAGCCAACAGCCGGGACTAGCGGGAGGGGTTGAGACCCAGTACTTC.

This chain links TRBV28 with TRBJ2-2, with a possible D match to TRBD2 (5 bases). Per germline, CDR1 MDHEN and CDR2 SYDVKM. The CDR3 has 13 amino acids. Trimming pared 5 bases from V and 7 bases from J, leaving 11 bases between. The CDR3 is CASSPGNGGELFF. CDR3 DNA: TGTGCCAGCAGTCCGGGGAATGGCGGGGAGCTGTTTTTT.

The genes are TRBV13 and TRBJ2-3, with a possible D match to TRBD1 (5 bases). The ends were cut back, 2 bases at V and 5 bases at J, with 11 bases in the middle. Germline-derived CDR1 and CDR2 are PRHDT and FYEKMQ (reference sequence). The CDR3 has 14 amino acids. CDR3 region: CASSLLGREDTQYF. In DNA, the CDR3 is TGTGCCAGCAGCTTACTCGGCAGGGAAGATACGCAGTATTTT.

The chain recombines TRBV7-9 with TRBJ2-7; the match to TRBD1 covers 8 bases. The CDR3 runs to 13 residues. Germline CDR1 is SEHNR and CDR2 is FQNEAQ (reference sequence). The junction had 8 bases not matched to a gene; V was cut back by 4 bases and J by 9 bases. CDR3 bases: TGTGCCAGCAGCTCAGGCGGTGACAGGGGGCAGTACTTC. It is translated as CASSSGGDRGQYF.

The chain carries TRBV7-6 and TRBJ2-2; 7 bases agree with TRBD1. The CDR3 sequence is 14 residues long. Germline CDR1 is SGHVS and CDR2 is FNYEAQ. The trim removed 1 base at V and 9 bases at J, leaving 5 bases unmatched. The CDR3: CASSLEQGSRELFF. The DNA for the CDR3 is TGTGCCAGCAGCTTAGAACAGGGGTCCCGGGAGCTGTTTTTT.

The V and J genes are TRBV9 and TRBJ2-3; 9 bases are shared with TRBD2. The CDR3 is 16 residues long. Trimming took 0 bases from V and 6 from J; bases not matched to a gene: 8. The V gene's germline CDR1 is SGDLS and CDR2 YYNGEE. The CDR3 sequence is CASSVGLAGSGDTQYF. CDR3 DNA: TGTGCCAGCAGCGTAGGGCTAGCGGGATCTGGTGATACGCAGTATTTT.

This clone appeared a single time. The CDR3 DNA is TGTGCCAGCACCCTCGCTGGGGGGGAAGAGACCCAGTACTTC. Its translation: CASTLAGGEETQYF. J is TRBJ2-5 and V is TRBV5-8; the match to TRBD2 covers 7 bases. CDR3 length: 14 amino acids. CDR1 SGHTS and CDR2 YDEGEE come from the germline V gene. The junction had 8 bases not matched to a gene; V was cut back by 6 bases and J by 3 bases. Full variable domain (remainder filled in from reference TRBV5-8 and TRBJ2-5): EAGVTQSPTHLIKTRGQQATLRCSPISGHTSVYWYQQALGLGLQFLLWYDEGEERNRGNFPPRFSGRQFPNYSSELNVNALELEDSALYLCASTLAGGEETQYFGPGTRLLVL.

In its sample, this clone was seen a few times. This chain uses TRBV28 with TRBJ1-1; unclear D gene. The CDR3 length is 12 residues. The germline CDR1 and CDR2 sequences are MDHEN and SYDVKM. Trimming stripped 2 bases from V and 0 bases from J, with 1 base between. CDR3 in amino acids: CASSLLNTEAFF. The CDR3 DNA follows: TGTGCCAGCAGTTTACTGAACACTGAAGCTTTCTTT. The whole variable domain, remainder taken from reference TRBV28 and TRBJ1-1, is DVKVTQSSRYLVKRTGEKVFLECVQDMDHENMFWYRQDPGLGLRLIYFSYDVKMKEKGDIPEGYSVSREKKERFSLILESASTNQTSMYLCASSLLNTEAFFGQGTRLTVV.

The CDR3 sequence is CASSQVTGTPYNEQFF. In nucleotides, the CDR3 is TGTGCCAGCAGCCAAGTTACCGGGACACCTTACAATGAGCAGTTCTTC. The chain couples TRBV4-2 to TRBJ2-1; D is perhaps TRBD1 (6 bases). The CDR3 runs to 16 residues. Germline CDR1 LGHNA, CDR2 YNFKEQ. V lost 1 base and J lost 4, with 14 bases in between.

The CDR3 reads CASSPSGRVDNEQFF. The CDR3 nucleotides read TGTGCCAGCAGTCCTAGCGGGAGAGTCGACAATGAGCAGTTCTTC. The chain carries TRBV7-9 and TRBJ2-1; 10 bases agree with TRBD2. The germline V gene has CDR1 SEHNR and CDR2 FQNEAQ (reference sequence). The V gene end was trimmed by 6 bases and the J gene end by 5 bases; junction bases not matched to a gene: 7. The CDR3 has 15 amino acids.

V usage is TRBV15 and J usage is TRBJ1-4; D is undetermined. Trimming left V 1 base short and J 2 bases short, with 8 bases between. The germline V gene has CDR1 LNHNV and CDR2 YYDKDF (reference sequence). The CDR3 covers 15 residues. The CDR3 nucleotides are TGTGCCACCAGCAGAGGGCCCGGGACTAATGAAAAACTGTTTTTT. Protein sequence: CATSRGPGTNEKLFF.

The CDR3 reads CANTRENEQYF. The CDR3 nucleotides are TGTGCCAATACCAGGGAAAACGAGCAGTACTTC. J is TRBJ2-7 and V is TRBV2; a weak D match, TRBD1 (5 bases). The germline V gene encodes CDR1 SNHLY and CDR2 FYNNEI. There are 11 residues in the CDR3. V lost 10 bases and J lost 5, with 12 bases in between.

The chain joins TRBV6-4 to TRBJ2-5; D unclear. V lost 0 bases, J lost 2 bases, and 10 bases lay in between. The CDR3 sequence is 15 residues long. Germline lookup yields CDR1 MRHNA and CDR2 SNTAGT. CDR3 loop: CASSDSGSLQETQYF. CDR3 bases: TGTGCCAGCAGTGACTCGGGGTCACTACAAGAGACCCAGTACTTC.

The chain uses TRBV4-3 and TRBJ2-3, with D uncertain. Germline V gene sequence: CDR1 LGHNA, CDR2 YSLEER. The CDR3 loop spans 15 amino acids. The V gene lost 0 bases and the J gene lost 0 bases, with 7 bases spanning the gap. CDR3 bases: TGCGCCAGCAGCCAAGAGTGGGGTAGCACAGATACGCAGTATTTT. It encodes CASSQEWGSTDTQYF.

CDR3 sequence (DNA): TGCGCCAGCAGCCACAAGCCGTTCTATGGCTACACCTTC. It is translated as CASSHKPFYGYTF. V is TRBV4-3 and J is TRBJ1-2; unclear D gene. Per the germline V gene, CDR1 is LGHNA and CDR2 is YSLEER. The CDR3 runs to 13 residues. V was clipped by 3 bases and J by 4 bases, with 9 bases between them.

This rearrangement joins TRBV29-1 to TRBJ2-7; 8 positions match TRBD1. V lost 0 bases to trimming and J lost 10 bases; unmatched junction nucleotides: 14. This CDR3 is 15 amino acids long. Germline-derived CDR1 and CDR2 are SQVTM and ANQGSEA. CDR3 nucleotide sequence: TGCAGCGTTGAAGATCGACAGGGGCACCCCTACGGTCAGTACTTC. Translated: CSVEDRQGHPYGQYF.

This clone came up once. This chain uses TRBV5-4 with TRBJ2-2; D gene unclear. The CDR3 sequence is 15 residues long. The V and J ends lost 3 bases and 7 bases respectively, with 16 bases between them. Germline V lookup: CDR1 SGHNT, CDR2 YYREEE (reference sequence). The DNA of the CDR3 is TGTGCCAGCAGCTGGCTAGTCAGAGGAGACGGGGAGCTGTTTTTT. Translating it yields CASSWLVRGDGELFF.

A single count supports this clone. The V and J genes are TRBV9 and TRBJ2-3, with 8 bases lining up with TRBD2. The junction had 8 bases not matched to a gene; V was cut back by 4 bases and J by 1 base. The germline CDR1 and CDR2 sequences are SGDLS and YYNGEE. The CDR3 extends over 16 amino acids. CDR3 in DNA: TGTGCCAGCAGCCCCTCCGGGGGGGGCGGCACAGATACGCAGTATTTT. Translated: CASSPSGGGGTDTQYF.

V usage is TRBV29-1 and J usage is TRBJ1-1; TRBD1 agrees at 7 bases. The germline V gene has CDR1 SQVTM and CDR2 ANQGSEA. The V gene end was trimmed by 3 bases and the J gene end by 0 bases; junction bases not matched to a gene: 1. The CDR3 length is 13 residues. The CDR3 sequence is CSVEGQLNTEAFF. The CDR3, as DNA: TGCAGCGTTGAGGGACAGTTGAACACTGAAGCTTTCTTT.

The V call is TRBV6-6, the J call TRBJ2-7; 10 bases are shared with TRBD1. This CDR3 is 15 amino acids long. Per germline, CDR1 MNHNY and CDR2 SVGAGI (reference sequence). V lost 1 base and J lost 4; bases outside the gene matches: 4. The CDR3, as DNA: TGTGCCAGCAGTTACTTTGACAGGGGGCGGTACGAGCAGTACTTC. Protein sequence: CASSYFDRGRYEQYF.

This chain connects TRBV7-9 to TRBJ2-5; no reliable D call. This CDR3 is 13 amino acids long. Germline CDR1 is SEHNR and CDR2 is FQNEAQ (reference sequence). V lost 2 bases and J lost 0, with 4 bases in between. CDR3 loop: CASSLRDQETQYF. CDR3 nucleotides: TGTGCCAGCAGCTTAAGAGACCAAGAGACCCAGTACTTC. Filled out from reference TRBV7-9 and TRBJ2-5, the complete variable domain reads DTGVSQNPRHKITKRGQNVTFRCDPISEHNRLYWYRQTLGQGPEFLTYFQNEAQLEKSRLLSDRFSAERPKGSFSTLEIQRTEQGDSAMYLCASSLRDQETQYFGPGTRLLVL.

The rearrangement links TRBV6-1 to TRBJ2-7; 9 bases line up with TRBD2. V lost 11 bases to trimming and J lost 3 bases; unmatched junction nucleotides: 8. The CDR3 totals 13 residues. CDR1 and CDR2 from the germline V gene are MNHNS and SASEGT. As DNA, the CDR3 is TGTGCCGGCCGCGCGGGGGGGGACTACGAGCAGTACTTC. Translation: CAGRAGGDYEQYF.

The V gene is TRBV19, the J gene TRBJ2-6; perhaps TRBD1 as D (6 bases). Trimming stripped 4 bases from V and 1 base from J, with 14 bases between. CDR3 length: 17 residues. CDR1 LNHDA and CDR2 SQIVND come from the germline V gene (reference sequence). The CDR3 spells CASSSSMDSSGANVLTF. CDR3 nucleotide sequence: TGTGCCAGTAGTAGCTCCATGGACAGTTCTGGGGCCAACGTCCTGACTTTC.